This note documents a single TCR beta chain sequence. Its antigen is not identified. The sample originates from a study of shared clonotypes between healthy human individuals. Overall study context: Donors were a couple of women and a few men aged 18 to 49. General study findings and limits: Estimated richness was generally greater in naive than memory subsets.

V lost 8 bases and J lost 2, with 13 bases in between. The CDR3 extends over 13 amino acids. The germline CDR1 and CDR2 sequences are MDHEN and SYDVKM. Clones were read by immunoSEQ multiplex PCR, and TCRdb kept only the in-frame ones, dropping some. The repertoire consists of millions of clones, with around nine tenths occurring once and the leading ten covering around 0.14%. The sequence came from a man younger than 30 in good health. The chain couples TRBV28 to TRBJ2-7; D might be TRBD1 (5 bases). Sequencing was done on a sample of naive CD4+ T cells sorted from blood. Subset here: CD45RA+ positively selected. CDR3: CASAIDSTYEQYF. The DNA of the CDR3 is TGTGCCAGCGCTATAGACAGTACCTACGAGCAGTACTTC.